The entry that follows covers one T cell receptor (beta chain) sequence. The assay was immunoSEQ multiplex PCR, and TCRdb's table has in-frame clones only and misses some. The data contain about 400,000 clones, 89% of them singletons. The germline V and J ends were trimmed by 5 bases and 0 bases, with 5 bases remaining between them. The CDR3 spans 13 residues. Looked up from germline, CDR1 is GTSNPN and CDR2 is SVGIG (reference sequence). These data are taken from a study of blood T cell repertoires in COVID-19. Study information: Acute and convalescent COVID-19 specimens originated in the United States, Italy and Spain.

The clonotype originates from a man aged 40-50 years with acute or convalescent COVID-19. V and J are TRBV30 and TRBJ2-6; TRBD2 is a possible D gene (5 bases). Material for sequencing was peripheral blood. The CDR3 loop is CAWRDSGANVLTF. The CDR3 region has the DNA TGTGCCTGGCGGGACTCTGGGGCCAACGTCCTGACTTTC.